Shown below are 5 T cell receptor beta chains from a single sample sequenced in a study of patients and donors after allogeneic stem cell transplantation. Each CDR3 protein is one row after TCRdb ran MiXCR on the RT-PCR reads. The sample holds 900,000 to 1,000,000 distinct CDR3 sequences, more than 15% seen once. The sample taken for sequencing was blood, either unsorted or a sorted T cell fraction (not recorded which). These receptors all come from a human donor who was either an allogeneic HSCT recipient or a stem cell or donor lymphocyte infusion donor (not recorded which). It is not recorded whose cells these are; they may come from a transplant donor.

On this clonotype: A junction boundary mismatches the germline segment, possibly from a read error. The rearrangement links TRBV11-2 to TRBJ1-1; D may be TRBD1 (5 bases). The CDR3 is made up of 17 amino acids. From germline, CDR1 is SGHAT and CDR2 FQNNGV. This CDR3 reads CASSFIGGPLLNTEAFF. The CDR3 region has the DNA TGTGCCAGCAGCTTCATCGGGGGACCTCTTTTGAACACTGAAGCCTTCTTT. The full variable domain, in which reference TRBV11-2 and TRBJ1-1 provide the parts outside the CDR3, is EAGVAQSPRYKIIEKRQSVAFWCNPISGHATLYWYQQILGQGPKLLIQFQNNGVVDDSQLPKDRFSAERLKGVDSTLKIQPAKLEDSAVYLCASSFIGGPLLNTEAFFGQGTRLTVV.

The CDR3 sequence: CASMKRDSSYEQYF. The CDR3 DNA reads as TGTGCCAGCATGAAAAGGGACAGCTCCTACGAGCAGTACTTC. The gene calls are TRBV2 and TRBJ2-7, with 7 bases matching TRBD1. The V segment lost 7 bases and the J segment 0 bases; nucleotides outside the gene matches: 6. Germline CDR1 is SNHLY and CDR2 is FYNNEI. The CDR3 extends over 14 amino acids.

This rearrangement joins TRBV20-1 to TRBJ2-5; D perhaps matches TRBD2 (6 bases). The CDR3 length is 12 residues. Looked up from germline, CDR1 is DFQATT and CDR2 is SNEGSKA (reference sequence). CDR3 protein: CSGGRRGETQYF. The CDR3 nucleotides are TGCAGCGGAGGCCGGAGGGGTGAGACCCAGTACTTC.

The CDR3 DNA is TGTGCCAGCAACCGAATCGCTGGGGGGGCCGGCACCGGGGAGCTGTTTTTT. Translation: CASNRIAGGAGTGELFF. The chain uses TRBV9 and TRBJ2-2; a weak D match, TRBD2 (7 bases). Trimming left V 6 bases short and J 4 bases short, with 22 bases between. The CDR3 spans 17 residues. Per the germline V gene, CDR1 is SGDLS and CDR2 is YYNGEE. The variable domain in full, with the rest retrieved from reference TRBV9 and TRBJ2-2, is DSGVTQTPKHLITATGQRVTLRCSPRSGDLSVYWYQQSLDQGLQFLIQYYNGEERAKGNILERFSAQQFPDLHSELNLSSLELGDSALYFCASNRIAGGAGTGELFFGEGSRLTVL.

The table lists this clonotype with a count of one. The rearrangement links TRBV20-1 to TRBJ2-4; TRBD2 might be the D (7 bases). This CDR3 spans 18 amino acids. V was shortened by 4 bases and J by 1 base, with 23 bases between the two germline ends. From germline, CDR1 is DFQATT and CDR2 SNEGSKA (reference sequence). This chain's CDR3 is CSAIGLGSGGAAKNIQYF. DNA for the CDR3: TGCAGTGCTATCGGACTTGGGTCTGGGGGGGCGGCCAAAAACATTCAGTACTTC.